These 31 T cell receptor beta chains originate from one sample sequenced in a study of blood T cell repertoires in COVID-19. The data were produced by immunoSEQ multiplex PCR, yet TCRdb's version contains in-frame clones alone and is incomplete. The sample comprises under 150,000 clones, more than 75% of which are singletons, and roughly 4.5% rests with the top ten. The specimen sequenced was peripheral blood. The receptors stem from a man between 60 and 75 years old with COVID-19, enrolled during active disease.

V usage is TRBV7-8 and J usage is TRBJ2-1, with 13 bases identical to TRBD2. The CDR3 consists of 19 residues. CDR1 SGHVS and CDR2 FQNEAQ come from the germline V gene. The trim removed 1 base at V and 6 bases at J, leaving 12 bases unmatched. Here the CDR3 reads CASSLVWPPGLAGSNEQFF. CDR3 DNA: TGTGCCAGCAGCTTAGTATGGCCCCCGGGACTAGCGGGAAGCAATGAGCAGTTCTTC. Complete variable domain (other parts from reference TRBV7-8 and TRBJ2-1): GAGVSQSPRYKVAKRGQDVALRCDPISGHVSLFWYQQALGQGPEFLTYFQNEAQLDKSGLPSDRFFAERPEGSVSTLKIQRTQQEDSAVYLCASSLVWPPGLAGSNEQFFGPGTRLTVL.

This clone was counted a single time. The chain is built from TRBV11-3 and TRBJ1-1; D call uncertain. The CDR3 runs 14 residues. Trimming removed 10 bases at V and 5 bases at J, with 20 bases between. Germline-derived CDR1 and CDR2 are SGHNT and YENEEA. The chain's CDR3 is CATSHPGQETEAFF. The CDR3 DNA sequence: TGTGCCACAAGCCATCCAGGTCAAGAGACTGAAGCTTTCTTT.

This sequence joins TRBV2 and TRBJ2-7; tentative D call: TRBD1 (7 bases). The CDR3 spans 15 residues. The germline V and J ends were trimmed by 2 bases and 2 bases, with 13 bases remaining between them. Germline V gene sequence: CDR1 SNHLY, CDR2 FYNNEI. The DNA of the CDR3 is TGTGCCAGCAGTGAAATCAGGGGGAGGACCTACGAGCAGTACTTC. It is translated as CASSEIRGRTYEQYF.

The rearrangement uses TRBV18 and TRBJ2-5, with 7 nucleotides matching TRBD1. This CDR3 has 15 amino acids. The germline V gene has CDR1 KGHSH and CDR2 LQKENI. The trim removed 4 bases at V and 4 bases at J, leaving 9 bases unmatched. Written as DNA, the CDR3 is TGTGCCAGCTCACACTCGGGACAGAACAGAGAGACCCAGTACTTC. Protein sequence: CASSHSGQNRETQYF.

V and J are TRBV30 and TRBJ2-1; 7 bases match TRBD2. V gave up 4 bases and J gave up 7 bases; unmatched junction bases: 4. This CDR3 is built from 12 residues. Germline V CDR1 and CDR2: GTSNPN, SVGIG (reference sequence). Here the CDR3 reads CAWKGTTNEQFF. The CDR3 DNA reads as TGTGCCTGGAAGGGGACTACGAATGAGCAGTTCTTC.

This sequence joins TRBV30 and TRBJ1-5; 8 nucleotides agree with TRBD1. The germline V gene has CDR1 GTSNPN and CDR2 SVGIG (reference sequence). The trim removed 1 base at V and 6 bases at J, leaving 11 bases unmatched. This CDR3 contains 16 residues. CDR3 sequence (DNA): TGTGCCTGGAGTGCCCCGGACAGGGAGTGGGGTCAGCCCCAGCATTTT. The encoded protein is CAWSAPDREWGQPQHF.

The chain combines TRBV24-1 with TRBJ2-5; the D is unclear. The CDR3 runs to 14 residues. CDR1 is KGHDR, CDR2 SFDVKD, per germline. V gave up 4 bases and J gave up 1 base, with 9 bases separating them. In DNA, the CDR3 is TGTGCCACCAGTGACCCTTGGGCCCAAGAGACCCAGTACTTC. Its translation: CATSDPWAQETQYF.

This sequence joins TRBV2 and TRBJ2-2; TRBD2 agrees at 9 bases. This CDR3 contains 15 residues. Germline CDR1 SNHLY, CDR2 FYNNEI. Trimming at V came to 7 bases and at J to 7 bases, leaving 10 bases not matched to a gene. The CDR3 sequence is CASTRTSARDGELFF. Here the CDR3 DNA reads TGTGCCAGCACCCGGACTAGCGCTAGGGACGGGGAGCTGTTTTTT.

This clone has more than one count but fewer than ten. This chain links TRBV9 with TRBJ2-1, with TRBD2 identical over 8 bases. J gave up 5 bases and V 3 bases, and 10 bases lay outside the gene matches. The CDR3 consists of 16 residues. Germline CDR1 and CDR2: SGDLS and YYNGEE. The CDR3 region has the DNA TGTGCCAGCAGCGCCTCAGCGGGAGCAGGGAACAATGAGCAGTTCTTC. Translated, it gives CASSASAGAGNNEQFF.

The chain is built from TRBV11-3 and TRBJ2-3; 13 bases are a match to TRBD2. Germline CDR1 SGHNT, CDR2 YENEEA. The V and J ends lost 6 bases and 4 bases, in that order; junction bases with no gene match: 4. The CDR3 consists of 15 residues. CDR3 loop: CASRRTSGSPDTQYF. CDR3 bases: TGTGCCAGCAGAAGGACTAGCGGGAGCCCAGATACGCAGTATTTT.

The CDR3 loop is CASAARDTQYF. DNA for the CDR3: TGTGCCAGTGCTGCGCGAGATACGCAGTATTTT. The V call is TRBV9, the J call TRBJ2-3, with no clear D. CDR1 is SGDLS and CDR2 is YYNGEE in the germline V gene. The CDR3 has 11 residues. V gave up 8 bases and J gave up 5 bases, with 9 bases separating them. Full variable domain (remainder filled in from reference TRBV9 and TRBJ2-3): DSGVTQTPKHLITATGQRVTLRCSPRSGDLSVYWYQQSLDQGLQFLIQYYNGEERAKGNILERFSAQQFPDLHSELNLSSLELGDSALYFCASAARDTQYFGPGTRLTVL.

The rearrangement uses TRBV2 and TRBJ2-1; maybe TRBD2 (6 bases). V gave up 7 bases and J gave up 0 bases, with 13 bases separating them. CDR1 and CDR2 from the germline V gene are SNHLY and FYNNEI. The CDR3 has 15 residues. In nucleotides, the CDR3 is TGTGCCAGCAATATGAACGGGGGCTCCTACAATGAGCAGTTCTTC. It is translated as CASNMNGGSYNEQFF.

The chain couples TRBV30 to TRBJ2-7; 8 bases are a match to TRBD2. CDR1 is GTSNPN and CDR2 is SVGIG in the germline V gene (reference sequence). The V and J ends lost 2 bases and 6 bases, in that order; junction bases with no gene match: 9. This CDR3 has 14 amino acids. The CDR3 nucleotides read TGTGCCTGGAGTCTCCCTGGACTAGCCAGCGAGCAGTACTTC. Protein: CAWSLPGLASEQYF.

This clone was recorded only once. The chain uses TRBV4-2 and TRBJ2-7; 7 nucleotides agree with TRBD1. From germline, CDR1 is LGHNA and CDR2 YNFKEQ. V lost 0 bases and J lost 5; bases outside the gene matches: 10. The CDR3 contains 16 residues. For the CDR3, the DNA is TGTGCCAGCAGCCAAGATCTAGGCCAGGGGGAAGACGAGCAGTACTTC. Protein sequence: CASSQDLGQGEDEQYF.

This sequence joins TRBV2 and TRBJ1-5; D gene unclear. This CDR3 has 14 amino acids. V was cut by 2 bases and J by 0 bases, with 5 bases left in between. Germline V lookup: CDR1 SNHLY, CDR2 FYNNEI. The CDR3 DNA reads TGTGCCAGCAGTGAATGGCATAGCAATCAGCCCCAGCATTTT. As protein: CASSEWHSNQPQHF.

This clone was picked up one time. This chain connects TRBV30 to TRBJ2-4; no clear D gene. The length of the CDR3 is 13 residues. Per the germline V gene, CDR1 is GTSNPN and CDR2 is SVGIG (reference sequence). The ends were cut back, 1 base at V and 0 bases at J, with 4 bases in the middle. The CDR3 sequence is CAWSAGAKNIQYF. The DNA for the CDR3 is TGTGCCTGGAGTGCGGGAGCCAAAAACATTCAGTACTTC.

This clone was recorded once. The V and J genes are TRBV13 and TRBJ1-4, with 9 nucleotides matching TRBD1. Losses at the gene ends were 5 bases for V and 6 bases for J; bases not matched to a gene: 4. The CDR3 has 14 residues. From germline, CDR1 is PRHDT and CDR2 FYEKMQ (reference sequence). CDR3 DNA sequence: TGTGCCAGCAGCCCAGGGGACAGGGATGAAAAACTGTTTTTT. Its translation is CASSPGDRDEKLFF.

The genes are TRBV10-2 and TRBJ1-2, with TRBD1 matching 9 bases. The CDR3 is 13 amino acids. Germline CDR1 and CDR2: WSHSY and SAAADI. With V trimmed by 7 bases and J by 7 bases, 7 bases remained unmatched. CDR3 residues: CASIEQGAAGYTF. In nucleotides, the CDR3 is TGCGCCAGCATCGAACAGGGGGCGGCTGGCTACACCTTC.

The V call is TRBV29-1, the J call TRBJ2-3, with D perhaps matching TRBD1 (5 bases). Trimming took 8 bases from V and 6 from J, leaving 12 bases between them. This CDR3 comprises 11 residues. Per the germline V gene, CDR1 is SQVTM and CDR2 is ANQGSEA. This chain's CDR3 is CSSAGPDTQYF. The CDR3 coding sequence is TGCAGCTCGGCAGGGCCGGATACGCAGTATTTT.

The chain employs TRBV7-8 and TRBJ2-1; 8 nucleotides align to TRBD1. The junction had 9 bases not matched to a gene; V was cut back by 6 bases and J by 2 bases. Germline-derived CDR1 and CDR2 are SGHVS and FQNEAQ. This CDR3 has 16 amino acids. Here the CDR3 DNA reads TGTGCCAGCAGGGGGGCGCGGGACAGGCCCTACAATGAGCAGTTCTTC. Translation: CASRGARDRPYNEQFF.

The DNA of the CDR3 is TGTGCCAGCAGTCCTAGCGGGGTCCTCCGCGCCAACGTCCTGACTTTC. This encodes CASSPSGVLRANVLTF. The V gene is TRBV27, the J gene TRBJ2-6, with 9 bases aligning to TRBD2. V lost 5 bases, J lost 7 bases, and 9 bases stayed unmatched. The CDR3 covers 16 residues. Germline assignment: CDR1 MNHEY and CDR2 SMNVEV (reference sequence).

The chain is built from TRBV24-1 and TRBJ2-5; 9 positions match TRBD1. Losses at the gene ends were 1 base for V and 5 bases for J; bases not matched to a gene: 4. Germline assignment: CDR1 KGHDR and CDR2 SFDVKD. The CDR3 is 15 amino acids. In nucleotides, the CDR3 is TGTGCCACCAGTGATTTAACAGGGGGCAGGGAGACCCAGTACTTC. It translates to CATSDLTGGRETQYF.

The V and J genes are TRBV5-6 and TRBJ2-3; tentatively, D is TRBD2 (5 bases). This CDR3 is 12 amino acids long. The V and J ends lost 7 bases and 3 bases respectively, with 9 bases between them. In germline, CDR1 is SGHDT, CDR2 YYEEEE. CDR3: CASSRATDTQYF. CDR3 sequence (DNA): TGTGCCAGCTCGAGGGCGACAGATACGCAGTATTTT.

The chain uses TRBV9 and TRBJ1-2; D unresolved. V shed 0 bases and J shed 6 bases, with 12 bases lying between them. The germline CDR1 and CDR2 sequences are SGDLS and YYNGEE. CDR3 size: 14 residues. The CDR3 here is CASSVAVDGDGYTF. In nucleotides, the CDR3 is TGTGCCAGCAGCGTAGCGGTCGACGGGGATGGCTACACCTTC. Looking up the rest from reference TRBV9 and TRBJ1-2 gives the full variable domain: DSGVTQTPKHLITATGQRVTLRCSPRSGDLSVYWYQQSLDQGLQFLIQYYNGEERAKGNILERFSAQQFPDLHSELNLSSLELGDSALYFCASSVAVDGDGYTFGSGTRLTVV.

The rearrangement links TRBV12-3 or TRBV12-4 to TRBJ2-2; a possible D gene is TRBD2 (7 bases). The CDR3 loop spans 13 amino acids. V was clipped by 6 bases and J by 6 bases, with 11 bases between them. In DNA form, the CDR3 reads TGTGCCAGCAGGGGAGGGGGATCCGGGGAGCTGTTTTTT. This sequence encodes CASRGGGSGELFF.

The J gene is TRBJ1-5, the V gene TRBV19; maybe TRBD1 (5 bases). The V end lost 6 bases, the J end lost 10 bases, and 22 bases lay between the germline ends. CDR1 LNHDA and CDR2 SQIVND come from the germline V gene (reference sequence). This CDR3 contains 15 residues. The CDR3 nucleotides are TGTGCCAGTAGCCCCCAAACAGGTTACATTTTCCCCCAGCATTTT. The encoded protein is CASSPQTGYIFPQHF. The entire variable domain, with the rest obtained from reference TRBV19 and TRBJ1-5, is as follows: DGGITQSPKYLFRKEGQNVTLSCEQNLNHDAMYWYRQDPGQGLRLIYYSQIVNDFQKGDIAEGYSVSREKKESFPLTVTSAQKNPTAFYLCASSPQTGYIFPQHFGDGTRLSIL.

The V call is TRBV30, the J call TRBJ2-7; D is possibly TRBD1 (6 bases). The CDR3 length is 12 residues. Germline CDR1 reads GTSNPN; CDR2 reads SVGIG (reference sequence). V lost 2 bases, J lost 6 bases, and 11 bases lay in between. CDR3 residues: CAWSPGVGEQYF. The CDR3 bases are TGTGCCTGGAGTCCAGGGGTGGGCGAGCAGTACTTC.

V gene TRBV5-1 combines with J gene TRBJ2-1, with a possible D match to TRBD2 (6 bases). The germline CDR1 and CDR2 sequences are SGHRS and YFSETQ. Trimming stripped 3 bases from V and 8 bases from J, with 18 bases between. The CDR3 covers 15 residues. The CDR3 region has the DNA TGCGCCAGCAGCTACGACGGGACTCCCACAGATGAGCAGTTCTTC. This sequence encodes CASSYDGTPTDEQFF.

This sequence joins TRBV30 and TRBJ1-6; 9 bases are shared with TRBD1. The germline V gene has CDR1 GTSNPN and CDR2 SVGIG (reference sequence). The CDR3 is 15 amino acids. The trim removed 3 bases at V and 9 bases at J, leaving 9 bases unmatched. The CDR3 is CAWSRSGTGSSPLHF. Written as DNA, the CDR3 is TGTGCCTGGAGCCGGTCGGGGACAGGGAGTTCACCCCTCCACTTT.

V is TRBV19 and J is TRBJ2-1; tentative D call: TRBD2 (6 bases). Trimming removed 5 bases at V and 2 bases at J, with 16 bases between. This CDR3 contains 16 residues. Germline V CDR1 and CDR2: LNHDA, SQIVND (reference sequence). CDR3 residues: CASSLGGSGPYNEQFF. The CDR3 coding sequence is TGTGCCAGTAGTCTCGGGGGTAGCGGCCCCTACAATGAGCAGTTCTTC. Complete variable domain (other parts from reference TRBV19 and TRBJ2-1): DGGITQSPKYLFRKEGQNVTLSCEQNLNHDAMYWYRQDPGQGLRLIYYSQIVNDFQKGDIAEGYSVSREKKESFPLTVTSAQKNPTAFYLCASSLGGSGPYNEQFFGPGTRLTVL.

The rearrangement links TRBV18 to TRBJ2-1; maybe TRBD1 (6 bases). Germline assignment: CDR1 KGHSH and CDR2 LQKENI. V was cut by 4 bases and J by 7 bases, with 17 bases left in between. This CDR3 is 15 amino acids long. The CDR3 is CASSLPGAFRNEQFF. The CDR3, as DNA: TGTGCCAGCTCACTTCCAGGGGCGTTCAGGAATGAGCAGTTCTTC.